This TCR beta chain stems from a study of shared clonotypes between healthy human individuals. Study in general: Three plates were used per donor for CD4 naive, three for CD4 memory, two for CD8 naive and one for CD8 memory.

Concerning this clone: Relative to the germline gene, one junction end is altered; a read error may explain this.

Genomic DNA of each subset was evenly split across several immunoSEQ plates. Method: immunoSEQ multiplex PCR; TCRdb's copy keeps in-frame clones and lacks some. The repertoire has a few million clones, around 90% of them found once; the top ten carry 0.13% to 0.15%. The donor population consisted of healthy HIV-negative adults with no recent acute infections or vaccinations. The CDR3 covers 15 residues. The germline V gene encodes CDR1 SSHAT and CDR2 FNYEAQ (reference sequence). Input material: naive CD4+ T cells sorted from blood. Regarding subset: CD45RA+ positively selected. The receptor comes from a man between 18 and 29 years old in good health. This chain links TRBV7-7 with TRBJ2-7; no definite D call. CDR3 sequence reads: CASSLRAGLSYEQYF. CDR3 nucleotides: TGTGCTAGCAGCTTACGGGCAGGTTTATCCTACGAGCAGTACTTC.